These 4 T cell receptor beta chains originate from one sample sequenced in a study of graft-versus-host responses after intestinal transplantation (dated by TCRdb to 2020 to 2023). The time point label on this specimen signifies: cells obtained before transplantation from donor or recipient. Libraries were built with the immunoSEQ multiplex PCR assay. TCRdb limited this immuneACCESS table to in-frame rearrangements with V and J called. A share of clones is missing; checked studies link under half to unresolved V genes, and the rest is unexplained. The sample data list roughly 10,000 clones, and roughly 29% of these were observed just once. The ten top clones hold more than 3% of the sample. The specimen comprised alloreactive CD4+ T cells from a mixed lymphocyte reaction culture, sampled before intestinal transplant. Interpreted using the paper, the cell subset or site label stands for: CFSE-low proliferating T cells sorted from roughly 6-day pre-transplant mixed lymphocyte reaction (GvH or HvG direction). The receptors here all came from a human patient who received an intestinal transplant.

This clone came up once. This rearrangement joins TRBV29-1 to TRBJ2-1; TRBD1 is a possible D gene (6 bases). V lost 6 bases to trimming and J lost 7 bases, with 13 bases between them. Germline V gene sequence: CDR1 SQVTM, CDR2 ANQGSEA. This CDR3 has 12 amino acids. CDR3 loop: CSVTSGTNEQFF. The CDR3 coding sequence is TGCAGCGTCACTTCCGGGACAAATGAGCAGTTCTTC.

This clone was picked up a small number of times. The gene calls are TRBV7-4 and TRBJ2-7, with 7 bases that match TRBD2. The CDR3 runs 14 residues. The ends lost 5 bases at V and 2 bases at J; junction bases unmatched: 6. Germline V gene data show CDR1 as SGHVT and CDR2 as SQSDAQ. The CDR3 is CASSPLAAPYEQYF. The CDR3 nucleotides read TGTGCCAGCAGCCCGCTAGCGGCGCCCTACGAGCAGTACTTC. Looking up the rest from reference TRBV7-4 and TRBJ2-7 gives the full variable domain: GAGVSQSPRYKVAKRGRDVALRCDSISGHVTLYWYRQTLGQGSEVLTYSQSDAQRDKSGRPSGRFSAERPERSVSTLKIQRTEQGDSAVYLCASSPLAAPYEQYFGPGTRLTVT.

This clone was found a few times. The chain recombines TRBV6-6 with TRBJ2-1, with TRBD2 matching over 9 bases. The V gene's germline CDR1 is MNHNY and CDR2 SVGAGI (reference sequence). V trimming: 8 bases; J trimming: 16 bases; junction bases outside the gene matches: 9. The CDR3 covers 11 residues. CDR3 sequence: CASGAGGDEFF. In DNA, the CDR3 is TGTGCCAGCGGGGCGGGGGGGGATGAATTCTTC.

The rearrangement links TRBV7-6 to TRBJ1-1; D unclear. Trimming cost V 2 bases and J 8 bases, with 15 bases left between them. The CDR3 covers 14 residues. Germline CDR1 reads SGHVS; CDR2 reads FNYEAQ. CDR3 nucleotide sequence: TGTGCCAGCAGCTTACTAGGAGCCCCCGCGGAAGCTTTCTTT. This codes for CASSLLGAPAEAFF.